This paragraph covers one T cell receptor (beta chain) sequence. What it binds is unknown. CDR1 LNHDA and CDR2 SQIVND come from the germline V gene (reference sequence). The length of the CDR3 is 14 residues. Between the trimmed V and J ends, which lost 6 bases and 6 bases, there was a span of 14 bases. This sample was included in a study of T-cell memory formation after mild COVID-19. Study results and limitations: A second wave of clones peaked on day 37, and their SARS-CoV-2 specificity went unconfirmed. CD4/CD8 balance characterized clones contracting day 15 to 85, and CD4+ skew characterized later expanders.

Libraries for TCRalpha and TCRbeta carried sample barcodes and unique molecular identifiers via 5'RACE. MiXCR was run by TCRdb on the 5' RACE reads, yielding one entry per CDR3 protein. This sample has 400,000 to 500,000 distinct CDR3 sequences, with 15% to 20% found just once. Sequenced input: PBMCs or a T cell subset sorted from them (not recorded which). The source is a man younger than 35 who had mild COVID-19 (a few samples of this study predate the infection). Cell type and time point are not known. V gene TRBV19 combines with J gene TRBJ2-2; D may be TRBD1 (6 bases). The CDR3 loop is CASRLDSGAGELFF. The DNA of the CDR3 is TGTGCCAGTAGGTTGGACAGCGGTGCCGGGGAGCTGTTTTTT.